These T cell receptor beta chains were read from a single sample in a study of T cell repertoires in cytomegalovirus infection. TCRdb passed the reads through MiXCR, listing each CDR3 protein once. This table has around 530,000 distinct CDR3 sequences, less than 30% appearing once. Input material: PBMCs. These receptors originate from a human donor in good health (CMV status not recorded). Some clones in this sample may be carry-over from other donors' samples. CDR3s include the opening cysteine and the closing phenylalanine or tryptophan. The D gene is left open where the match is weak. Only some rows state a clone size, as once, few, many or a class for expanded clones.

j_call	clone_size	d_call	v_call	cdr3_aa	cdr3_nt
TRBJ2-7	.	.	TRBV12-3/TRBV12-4	CASIIGQGIYEQYF	TGTGCCAGCATCATAGGGCAGGGAATCTACGAGCAGTACTTC
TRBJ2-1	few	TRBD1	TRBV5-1	CASRAGTGSLGEQFF	TGCGCCAGCAGGGCCGGGACAGGGTCCCTCGGTGAGCAGTTCTTC
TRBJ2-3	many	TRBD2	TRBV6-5	CASIRAGSTDTQYF	TGTGCCAGCATTCGAGCGGGGTCCACAGATACGCAGTATTTT
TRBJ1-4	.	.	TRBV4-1	CASSHPVRGGRDEKLFF	TGCGCCAGCAGCCACCCGGTTCGGGGCGGTCGGGACGAAAAACTGTTTTTT
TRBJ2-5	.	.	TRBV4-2	CASSQLTGPRGETQYF	TGTGCCAGCAGCCAACTCACCGGGCCGAGGGGAGAGACCCAGTACTTC
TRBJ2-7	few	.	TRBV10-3	CAISSLGGESEQYF	TGTGCCATCAGTAGCTTAGGCGGCGAGAGTGAGCAGTACTTC
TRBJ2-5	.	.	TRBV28	CASSYWRNQETQYF	TGTGCCAGCAGTTATTGGCGGAACCAAGAGACCCAGTACTTC
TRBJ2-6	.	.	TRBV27	CASRPHSPDRQSSGANVLTF	TGTGCCAGCAGACCTCACAGCCCCGACAGGCAGAGCTCTGGGGCCAACGTCCTGACTTTC
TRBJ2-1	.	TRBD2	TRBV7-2	CASSPSGRHDEQFF	TGTGCCAGCAGTCCAAGCGGGAGGCACGATGAGCAGTTCTTC
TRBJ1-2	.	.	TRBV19	CASSFPTRGNYGYTF	TGTGCCAGTAGTTTTCCCACCCGAGGGAACTATGGCTACACCTTC
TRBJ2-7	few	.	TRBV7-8	CASSPGGLGGRVYEQYF	TGTGCCAGCAGCCCAGGGGGTCTGGGCGGGAGAGTCTACGAGCAGTACTTC
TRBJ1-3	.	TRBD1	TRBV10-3	CAIRQRQGNRNTIYF	TGTGCCATCAGGCAAAGACAGGGGAACCGAAACACCATATATTTT
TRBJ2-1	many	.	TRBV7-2	CASSSSRGNEQFF	TGTGCCAGCAGCTCCTCTAGGGGCAATGAGCAGTTCTTC
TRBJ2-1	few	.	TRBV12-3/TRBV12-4	CASGDNEQFF	TGTGCCAGCGGGGACAATGAGCAGTTCTTC
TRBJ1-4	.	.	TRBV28	CASSLGIQEATNEKLFF	TGTGCCAGCAGTTTGGGAATACAGGAAGCAACTAATGAAAAACTGTTTTTT